A selection of T cell receptor beta chains follows, all from one sample in a study of shared clonotypes between healthy human individuals. Profiling relied on immunoSEQ multiplex PCR, and the TCRdb table lists in-frame clones only, not all of them. This table holds more than 2 million clones, 95% found once. Sample: naive CD4+ T cells sorted from blood. The receptors here all came from a man between 18 and 35 years old in good health. Each CDR3 is given with its conserved first and last residue. D genes are given only for firm matches.

j_gene: TRBJ2-1; d_gene: TRBD2; v_gene: TRBV10-2; CDR3nt: TGCGCCAGCAGTGAGAGCCTAGCGGGAGGTGGGAATGAGCAGTTCTTC; CDR3aa: CASSESLAGGGNEQFF
j_gene: TRBJ2-7; d_gene: -; v_gene: TRBV6-5; CDR3nt: TGTGCCAGCAGTGACACATTCCTGGGCGAGCAGTACTTC; CDR3aa: CASSDTFLGEQYF
j_gene: TRBJ2-5; d_gene: -; v_gene: TRBV5-1; CDR3nt: TGCGCCAGCAGCTTGGGAGGGGCGCCTGAGACCCAGTACTTC; CDR3aa: CASSLGGAPETQYF
j_gene: TRBJ1-2; d_gene: TRBD1; v_gene: TRBV28; CDR3nt: TGTGCCAGCAGTATCACAGGGGGCGGGATTGGCTACACCTTC; CDR3aa: CASSITGGGIGYTF
j_gene: TRBJ1-1; d_gene: -; v_gene: TRBV6-5; CDR3nt: TGTGCCAGCAGTTACTCGGCACAGCGGGAAGCTTTCTTT; CDR3aa: CASSYSAQREAFF
j_gene: TRBJ2-7; d_gene: TRBD2; v_gene: TRBV18; CDR3nt: TGTGCCAGCTCACCAAGCGGGATACCCTACGAGCAGTACTTC; CDR3aa: CASSPSGIPYEQYF
j_gene: TRBJ1-1; d_gene: -; v_gene: TRBV4-1; CDR3nt: TGCGCCAGCAGCCAAGATCGAGGGCCGGGGAACACTGAAGCTTTCTTT; CDR3aa: CASSQDRGPGNTEAFF
j_gene: TRBJ1-1; d_gene: -; v_gene: TRBV15; CDR3nt: TGTGCCACCAGCAGAGATCAGGGGAACACTGAAGCTTTCTTT; CDR3aa: CATSRDQGNTEAFF
j_gene: TRBJ2-7; d_gene: -; v_gene: TRBV29-1; CDR3nt: TGCAGCGTTGAAGATCGCGCCAGGCGCTACGAGCAGTACTTC; CDR3aa: CSVEDRARRYEQYF
j_gene: TRBJ2-3; d_gene: -; v_gene: TRBV13; CDR3nt: TGTGCCAGCAGATCTAGTGGAGTCCTCACAGATACGCAGTATTTT; CDR3aa: CASRSSGVLTDTQYF
j_gene: TRBJ1-5; d_gene: -; v_gene: TRBV6-5; CDR3nt: TGTGCCAGCAGACCCGGACAGCGGAATCAGCCCCAGCATTTT; CDR3aa: CASRPGQRNQPQHF
j_gene: TRBJ2-1; d_gene: TRBD1; v_gene: TRBV5-3; CDR3nt: TGTGCCAGAAGCTTTATTCCGGGACAGGGGTTGTACAATGAGCAGTTCTTC; CDR3aa: CARSFIPGQGLYNEQFF
j_gene: TRBJ2-7; d_gene: -; v_gene: TRBV5-1; CDR3nt: TGCGCCAGCAGCTGGTCCCTAGCCTACGAGCAGTACTTC; CDR3aa: CASSWSLAYEQYF
j_gene: TRBJ2-5; d_gene: TRBD2; v_gene: TRBV5-1; CDR3nt: TGCGCCAGCAGCCTCCTCTCCGCGGGAGGGGGAAGAGAGACCCAGTACTTC; CDR3aa: CASSLLSAGGGRETQYF
j_gene: TRBJ1-1; d_gene: -; v_gene: TRBV2; CDR3nt: TGTGCCGGCCGGACAGTTTCATGGAACACTGAAGCTTTCTTT; CDR3aa: CAGRTVSWNTEAFF
j_gene: TRBJ2-5; d_gene: -; v_gene: TRBV5-1; CDR3nt: TGCGCCAGCAGCTTGCTAGACCCTCAAGAGACCCAGTACTTC; CDR3aa: CASSLLDPQETQYF
j_gene: TRBJ1-4; d_gene: -; v_gene: TRBV30; CDR3nt: TGTGCCTGGAGCGGGACACGTAATGAAAAACTGTTTTTT; CDR3aa: CAWSGTRNEKLFF
j_gene: TRBJ2-3; d_gene: -; v_gene: TRBV20-1; CDR3nt: TGCAGTGCACTTAGGACAGATACGCAGTATTTT; CDR3aa: CSALRTDTQYF
j_gene: TRBJ2-7; d_gene: -; v_gene: TRBV6-6; CDR3nt: TGTGCCAGCAGTTCACAGGGAAATCCGGACGAGCAGTACTTC; CDR3aa: CASSSQGNPDEQYF
j_gene: TRBJ2-7; d_gene: -; v_gene: TRBV4-1; CDR3nt: TGCGCCAGCAGCCAAGTTCCCTCATACGAGCAGTACTTC; CDR3aa: CASSQVPSYEQYF
j_gene: TRBJ2-7; d_gene: -; v_gene: TRBV7-9; CDR3nt: TGTGCCAGCAGCCTAGGGGTTACAGAGTCCTACGAGCAGTACTTC; CDR3aa: CASSLGVTESYEQYF
j_gene: TRBJ1-1; d_gene: -; v_gene: TRBV10-1; CDR3nt: TGCGCCAGCAGTCGGACGGGAATGAACACTGAAGCTTTCTTT; CDR3aa: CASSRTGMNTEAFF
j_gene: TRBJ2-5; d_gene: TRBD2; v_gene: TRBV7-7; CDR3nt: TGTGCTAGCAGCCCGACTAGCGGGGGGGAGACCCAGTACTTC; CDR3aa: CASSPTSGGETQYF
j_gene: TRBJ2-7; d_gene: -; v_gene: TRBV2; CDR3nt: TGTGCCAGCAGGCCCCTTCTAGGCCCCGGAACCTACGAGCAGTACTTC; CDR3aa: CASRPLLGPGTYEQYF
j_gene: TRBJ2-7; d_gene: TRBD2; v_gene: TRBV13; CDR3nt: TGTGCCAGCAGCCAAATGGATGGGAGCGGGGCCTACTACGAGCAGTACTTC; CDR3aa: CASSQMDGSGAYYEQYF
j_gene: TRBJ2-2; d_gene: -; v_gene: TRBV5-6; CDR3nt: TGTGCCAGCAGCATGGCCGGGGAGCTGTTTTTT; CDR3aa: CASSMAGELFF